The following is a T cell receptor beta chain sequence with its context. The CDR3 covers 15 residues. Trimming stripped 3 bases from V and 9 bases from J, with 18 bases between. Germline loops: CDR1 SEHNR, CDR2 FQNEAQ (reference sequence). TCRalpha and TCRbeta libraries used 5'RACE with constant-segment primers and UMIs. MiXCR, applied by TCRdb to the 5' RACE reads, yields one record per CDR3 protein. The sample comprises 100,000 to 150,000 distinct CDR3 sequences, roughly 6.2% of which are singletons, and 2.2% rests with the top ten. The data stem from a study of T-cell memory formation after mild COVID-19.

This rearrangement joins TRBV7-9 to TRBJ2-1; D may be TRBD1 (6 bases). The specimen was PBMCs or a T cell subset sorted from them (not recorded which). The TCR sequence derives from an adult woman who had mild COVID-19 (a few samples of this study predate the infection). Cell type and time point are not known. CDR3 coding DNA: TGTGCCAGCAGCTTGAGCAACAGGGAAATTTTTGAGCAGTTCTTC. Translating it yields CASSLSNREIFEQFF.